The text below deals with one T cell receptor (beta chain). This clonotype was seen only a few times. Its target antigen remains unknown. Qualities for individual bases were not recorded, and no much larger clone is one base off. Interpreted using the paper, the treatment or condition label stands for: in vitro stimulation with specific CMV peptide epitopes to enrich CMV-specific T cells. The run used an Illumina HiSeq 1500. The raw public reads went through TCRdb reprocessing: fastp at Q25, MiXCR clone calling, in-frame beta chains kept. Here each entry gathers all rows of one CDR3 protein and keeps the most common genes and DNA. The sample table records 450,000 to 650,000 distinct CDR3 sequences; 40% of these occur just once. The top ten constitute around 48% of the sample. This entry is derived from a study of T cell repertoires in cytomegalovirus infection (dated by TCRdb to the late 2010s). About the investigation overall: Recently identified HLA-C-restricted CMV epitopes, whose presentation resists viral immunomodulation, were targeted by peptide stimulations together with well-studied HLA-B-restricted epitopes. Donor HLA type was relevant to the analysis, because carriage of CMV infection together with the matching HLA type was indicated by public TCR beta signatures.

Overall study results and their limits: In the ex vivo response, HLA-C-restricted CMV-specific TCR beta clonotypes were dominant, and in two of eight donors the single most frequent clonotype came from this HLA-C-restricted group. In both this cohort and an independent cohort of over 350 donors, the cumulative frequency of public TCR beta family members distinguished carriers of CMV infection plus the relevant HLA type.

CDR1 is given as SGHTA and CDR2 as FQGNSA, both from the germline V gene. V drops 5 bases and J drops 14 bases, leaving 13 bases in between. Measured from the cysteine to the phenylalanine, the CDR3 is 12 residues long. CDR3 DNA is the only sequence kept; it has 36 bases, read in frame from the first base. This clonotype originated in a human donor in good health (CMV status not recorded). Some clones in this sample may be carry-over from other donors' samples. This specimen consisted of cultured PBMCs, obtained from culture after CMV antigen stimulation. The rearranged chain carries TRBV7-2 and TRBJ1-6; TRBD1 is possibly the D segment (5 matching bases). Read as DNA, the sequence is TGTGCCAGCAGCCCGCAGGGCAGGGCCCTCCACTTT. Translated, this is CASSPQGRALHF.